This T cell receptor beta chain was documented in a study of cytomegalovirus exposure and HLA in healthy donors. Study conclusions and caveats: When analyzed later, the rates of TCR association showed variation by HLA locus, with DRB1 the most and HLA-C the fewest. With later analysis, a missense DCLRE1C variant became linked to TCR beta V- and J-gene trimming.

Details on this clone: Its specificity is not known.

The CDR3 runs 14 residues. In germline, CDR1 is ENHRY, CDR2 SYGVKD. Trimming removed 6 bases at V and 7 bases at J, with 19 bases between. Researchers ran the PCR with 60 Vbeta and 13 Jbeta primers. Clones were read by immunoSEQ multiplex PCR, and TCRdb kept only the in-frame ones, dropping some. This sample has some 140,000 clones, with 65% to 80% found just once. This sequence joins TRBV10-3 and TRBJ2-7, with D perhaps being TRBD1 or TRBD2 (5 bases each). Material for sequencing was PBMCs. This clonotype was sampled from a human donor in good health. CDR3 in amino acids: CAIREGRNTGEQYF. As DNA, the CDR3 is TGTGCCATCAGAGAGGGGCGGAATACGGGAGAGCAGTACTTC.